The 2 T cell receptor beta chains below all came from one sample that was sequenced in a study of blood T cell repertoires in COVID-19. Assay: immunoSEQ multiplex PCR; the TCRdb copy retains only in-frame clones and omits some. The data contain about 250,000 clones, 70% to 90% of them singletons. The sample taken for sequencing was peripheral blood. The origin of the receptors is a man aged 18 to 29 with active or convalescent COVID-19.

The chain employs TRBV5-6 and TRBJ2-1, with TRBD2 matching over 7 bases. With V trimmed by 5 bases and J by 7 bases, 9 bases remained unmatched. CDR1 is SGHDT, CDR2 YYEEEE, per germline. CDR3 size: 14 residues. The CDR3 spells CASSPSGTMNEQFF. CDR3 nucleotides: TGTGCCAGCAGTCCGTCCGGGACTATGAATGAGCAGTTCTTC.

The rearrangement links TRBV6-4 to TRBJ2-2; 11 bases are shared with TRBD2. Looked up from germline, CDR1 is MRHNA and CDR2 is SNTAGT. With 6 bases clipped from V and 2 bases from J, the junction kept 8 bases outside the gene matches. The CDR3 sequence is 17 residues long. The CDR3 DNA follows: TGTGCCAGCAGCTCAGCGACTAGCGGGGATAACACCGGGGAGCTGTTTTTT. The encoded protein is CASSSATSGDNTGELFF.